This T cell receptor (beta chain) was recorded in a study of T-cell memory formation after mild COVID-19. Study overall: Largely, TCR clusters stayed within a single donor.

General observations from the study: For contracting clones, CD4+ ones sat mainly in CM and EM, CD8+ in EMRA. Among clones peaking at day 37 in the second wave, SARS-CoV-2 specificity remained unconfirmed.

This clonotype was counted a few times. Its antigen is still unknown. TCRdb called the 5' RACE reads again in MiXCR, with one record for every CDR3 protein. This table has approximately 390,000 distinct CDR3 sequences, 15% to 20% appearing once. The CDR3 covers 14 residues. V was pared by 1 base and J by 8 bases, with 7 bases of the junction left unmatched. Germline values: CDR1 DFQATT, CDR2 SNEGSKA (reference sequence). The chain recombines TRBV20-1 with TRBJ1-4; 7 positions agree with TRBD1. The source of this sequence is a man younger than 35 who had mild COVID-19 (a few samples of this study predate the infection). Cell type and time point are not known. Source material: PBMCs or a T cell subset sorted from them (not recorded which). CDR3 protein: CSARGPTGTEKLFF. CDR3 nucleotide sequence: TGCAGTGCTAGAGGACCGACAGGGACCGAAAAACTGTTTTTT.